Sequencing of this T cell receptor beta chain was carried out in a study of CD4 T cells in relation to SARS-CoV-2 and coronaviruses. The overall study: After roughly 9 days of antigen culture, PBMC TCR beta CDR3s were sequenced. The restricting HLA molecule for shared crossreactive spike epitopes was mapped.

CD4+ T cells from unexposed donors were obtained before the COVID-19 pandemic (2011-2018). Isolation of CD4+ T cells took place after less than twelve days in culture. Concerning this clone itself: As yet, its antigen is unknown.

Profiling relied on immunoSEQ multiplex PCR, and the TCRdb table lists in-frame clones only, not all of them. Found here are around 32,000 clones, approximately 80% of them singletons; the top ten hold 14% to 15%. The CDR3 extends over 13 amino acids. Germline V CDR1 and CDR2: SEHNR, FQNEAQ (reference sequence). V dropped 8 bases and J dropped 2 bases, with 12 bases sitting between them. This TCR derives from a human donor in good health. Sequencing was carried out using CD4+ T cells from PBMCs, cultured in vitro. The chain employs TRBV7-9 and TRBJ2-5; D is unclear. The CDR3 nucleotides are TGTGCCAGCGCCCCTTCTGCGCAAGAGACCCAGTACTTC. This sequence encodes CASAPSAQETQYF.